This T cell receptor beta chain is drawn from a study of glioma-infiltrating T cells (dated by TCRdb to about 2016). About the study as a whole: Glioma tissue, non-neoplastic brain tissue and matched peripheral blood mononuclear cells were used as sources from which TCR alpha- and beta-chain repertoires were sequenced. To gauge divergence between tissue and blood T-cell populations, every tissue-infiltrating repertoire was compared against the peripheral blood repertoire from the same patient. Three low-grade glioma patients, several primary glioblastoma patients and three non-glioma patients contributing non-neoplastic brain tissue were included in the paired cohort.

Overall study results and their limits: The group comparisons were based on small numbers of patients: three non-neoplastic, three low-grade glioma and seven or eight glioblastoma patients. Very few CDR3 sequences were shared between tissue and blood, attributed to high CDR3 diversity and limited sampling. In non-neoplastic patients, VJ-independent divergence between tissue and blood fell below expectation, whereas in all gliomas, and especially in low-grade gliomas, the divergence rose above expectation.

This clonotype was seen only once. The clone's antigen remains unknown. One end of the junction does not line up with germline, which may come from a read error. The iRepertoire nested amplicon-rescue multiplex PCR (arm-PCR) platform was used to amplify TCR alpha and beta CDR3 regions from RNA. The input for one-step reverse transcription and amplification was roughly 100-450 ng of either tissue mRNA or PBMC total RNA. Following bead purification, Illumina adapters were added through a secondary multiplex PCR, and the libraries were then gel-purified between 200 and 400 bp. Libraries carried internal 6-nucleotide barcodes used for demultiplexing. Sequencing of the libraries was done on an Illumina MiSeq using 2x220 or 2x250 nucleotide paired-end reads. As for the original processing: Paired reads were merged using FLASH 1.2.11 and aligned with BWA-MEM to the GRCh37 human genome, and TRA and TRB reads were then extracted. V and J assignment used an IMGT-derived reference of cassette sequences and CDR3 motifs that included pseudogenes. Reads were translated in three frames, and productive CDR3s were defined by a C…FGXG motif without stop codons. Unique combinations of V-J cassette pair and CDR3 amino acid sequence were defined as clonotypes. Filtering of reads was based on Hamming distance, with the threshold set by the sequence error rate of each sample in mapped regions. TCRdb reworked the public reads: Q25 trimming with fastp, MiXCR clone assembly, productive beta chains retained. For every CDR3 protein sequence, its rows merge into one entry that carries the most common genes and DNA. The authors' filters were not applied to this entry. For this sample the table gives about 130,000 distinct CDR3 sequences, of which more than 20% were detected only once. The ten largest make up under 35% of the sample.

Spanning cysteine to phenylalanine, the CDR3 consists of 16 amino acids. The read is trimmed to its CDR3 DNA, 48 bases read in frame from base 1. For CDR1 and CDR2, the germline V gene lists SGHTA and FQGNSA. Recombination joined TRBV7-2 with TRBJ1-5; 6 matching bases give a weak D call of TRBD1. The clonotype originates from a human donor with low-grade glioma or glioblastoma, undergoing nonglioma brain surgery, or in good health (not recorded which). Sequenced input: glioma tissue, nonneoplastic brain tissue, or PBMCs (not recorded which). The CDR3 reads CASSSAIYRDGQPQHF. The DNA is TGTGCCAGCAGTTCCGCAATTTACAGGGATGGTCAGCCACAGCATTTT.